This TCR beta chain emerged from a study of cytomegalovirus exposure and HLA in healthy donors. Study-wide background: Some 85 million unique TCRs, all from HLA-typed donors, were included in an early release of the data. The Caucasian-associated ancestry cluster contained 81% of the 398 genotyped donors. Study-wide findings and caveats: Within an earlier analysis, most TCR beta V segments proved productive either about 90% or about 30% of the time. Certain indistinguishable V segments, among them TRBV6-2 and TRBV6-3, were excluded.

The CDR3 spans 12 residues. CDR1 SGHTA and CDR2 FQGNSA come from the germline V gene. Vbeta (60) and Jbeta (13) primers were used in the PCR. Clones were sequenced by immunoSEQ multiplex PCR, and TCRdb holds only the in-frame ones, with some missing. The sample comprises over 150,000 clones, 70% to 80% of which are singletons, and around 1.9% rests with the top ten. As concerns this clone: Antigen unknown. One junction end does not reproduce the germline sequence, and a read error may be involved.

The clonotype comes from a man aged 40-55 years in good health and CMV-seronegative. The chain uses TRBV7-2 and TRBJ2-1; TRBD1 matches 10 bases. The sample taken for sequencing was PBMCs. This CDR3 is CASSLTGGDPVF. The CDR3 DNA follows: TGTGCCAGCAGCCTGACAGGGGGCGACCCAGTCTTC.